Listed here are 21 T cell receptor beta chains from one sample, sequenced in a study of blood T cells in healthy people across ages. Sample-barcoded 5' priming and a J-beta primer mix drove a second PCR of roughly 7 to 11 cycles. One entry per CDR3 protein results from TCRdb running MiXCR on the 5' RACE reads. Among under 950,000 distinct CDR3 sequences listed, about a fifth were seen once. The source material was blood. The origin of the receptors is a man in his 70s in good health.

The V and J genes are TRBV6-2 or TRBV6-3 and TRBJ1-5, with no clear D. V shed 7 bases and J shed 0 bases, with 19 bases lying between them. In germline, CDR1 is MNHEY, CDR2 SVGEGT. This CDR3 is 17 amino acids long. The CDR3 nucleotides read TGTGCCAGCACCGTACGGTCAAGGGATCTTAGCAATCAGCCCCAGCATTTT. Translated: CASTVRSRDLSNQPQHF.

CDR3 in amino acids: CASSGGQMNTEAFF. The CDR3 coding sequence is TGCGCCAGCAGCGGGGGACAGATGAACACTGAAGCTTTCTTT. The chain employs TRBV5-1 and TRBJ1-1; 7 nucleotides agree with TRBD1. Germline CDR1 is SGHRS and CDR2 is YFSETQ. V shed 4 bases, J shed 0 bases, and the junction held 3 bases outside the gene matches. The CDR3 spans 14 residues.

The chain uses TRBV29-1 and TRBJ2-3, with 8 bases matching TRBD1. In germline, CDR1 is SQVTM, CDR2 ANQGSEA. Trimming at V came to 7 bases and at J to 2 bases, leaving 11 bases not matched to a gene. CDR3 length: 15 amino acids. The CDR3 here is CSAADTGGPTDTQYF. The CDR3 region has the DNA TGCAGCGCTGCGGACACAGGGGGACCCACAGATACGCAGTATTTT.

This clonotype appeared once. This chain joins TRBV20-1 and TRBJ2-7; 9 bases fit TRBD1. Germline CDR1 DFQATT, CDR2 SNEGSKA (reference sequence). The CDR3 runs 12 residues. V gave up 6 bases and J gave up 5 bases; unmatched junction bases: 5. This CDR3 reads CSARRTGDEQYF. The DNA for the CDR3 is TGCAGTGCCCGGAGGACAGGGGACGAGCAGTACTTC.

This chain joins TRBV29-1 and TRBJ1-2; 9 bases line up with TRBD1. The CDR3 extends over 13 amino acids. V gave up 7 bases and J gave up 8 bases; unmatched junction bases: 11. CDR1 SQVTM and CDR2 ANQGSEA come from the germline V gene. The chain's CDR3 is CSAPRGTGYGYTF. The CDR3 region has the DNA TGCAGCGCTCCCCGGGGGACAGGGTACGGCTACACCTTC. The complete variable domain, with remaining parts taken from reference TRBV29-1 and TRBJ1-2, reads SAVISQKPSRDICQRGTSLTIQCQVDSQVTMMFWYRQQPGQSLTLIATANQGSEATYESGFVIDKFPISRPNLTFSTLTVSNMSPEDSSIYLCSAPRGTGYGYTFGSGTRLTVV.

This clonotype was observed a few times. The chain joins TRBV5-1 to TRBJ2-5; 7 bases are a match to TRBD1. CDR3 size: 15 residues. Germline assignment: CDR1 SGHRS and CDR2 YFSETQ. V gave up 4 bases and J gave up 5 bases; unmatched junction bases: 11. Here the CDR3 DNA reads TGCGCCAGCAGCGCCACCTCCGGGACAGCTGAGACCCAGTACTTC. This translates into CASSATSGTAETQYF.

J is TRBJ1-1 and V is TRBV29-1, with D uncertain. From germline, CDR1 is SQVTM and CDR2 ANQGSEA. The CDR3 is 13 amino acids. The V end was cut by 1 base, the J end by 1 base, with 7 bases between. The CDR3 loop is CSVEGPKNTEAFF. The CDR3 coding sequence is TGCAGCGTTGAAGGCCCCAAGAACACTGAAGCTTTCTTT.

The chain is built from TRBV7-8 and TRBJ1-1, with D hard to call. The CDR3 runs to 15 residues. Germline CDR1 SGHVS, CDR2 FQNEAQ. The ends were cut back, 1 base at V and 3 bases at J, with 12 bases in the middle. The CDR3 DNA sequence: TGTGCCAGCAGCTTAGGTTTAGGAGGGTACACTGAAGCTTTCTTT. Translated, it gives CASSLGLGGYTEAFF. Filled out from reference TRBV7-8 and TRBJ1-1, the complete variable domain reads GAGVSQSPRYKVAKRGQDVALRCDPISGHVSLFWYQQALGQGPEFLTYFQNEAQLDKSGLPSDRFFAERPEGSVSTLKIQRTQQEDSAVYLCASSLGLGGYTEAFFGQGTRLTVV.

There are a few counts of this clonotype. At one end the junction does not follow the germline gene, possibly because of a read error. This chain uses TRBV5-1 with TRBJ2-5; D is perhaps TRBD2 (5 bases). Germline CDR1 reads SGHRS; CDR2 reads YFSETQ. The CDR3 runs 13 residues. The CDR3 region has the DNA TGCGCCAGCAGCTTGGTGGGTGGGGAGACCCCGTACTTC. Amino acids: CASSLVGGETPYF.

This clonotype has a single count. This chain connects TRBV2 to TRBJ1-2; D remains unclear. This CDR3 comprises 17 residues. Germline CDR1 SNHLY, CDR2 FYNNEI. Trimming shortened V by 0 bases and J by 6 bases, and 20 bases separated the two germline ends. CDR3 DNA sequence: TGTGCCAGCAGTGAAGCGCTTCGTATGATCCCGGGTCATGGCTACACCTTC. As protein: CASSEALRMIPGHGYTF.

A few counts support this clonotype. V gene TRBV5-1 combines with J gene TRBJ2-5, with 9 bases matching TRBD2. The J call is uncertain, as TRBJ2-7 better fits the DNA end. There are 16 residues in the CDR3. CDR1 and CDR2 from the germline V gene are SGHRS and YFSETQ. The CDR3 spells CASSLSGGLSSYEQYF. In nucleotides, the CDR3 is TGCGCCAGCAGCTTGAGCGGGGGGCTAAGCTCCTACGAGCAGTACTTC.

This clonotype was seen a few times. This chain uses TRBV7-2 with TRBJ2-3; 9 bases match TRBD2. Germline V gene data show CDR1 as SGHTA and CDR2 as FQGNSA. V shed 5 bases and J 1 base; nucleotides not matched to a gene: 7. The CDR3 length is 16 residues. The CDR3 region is CASSHSGRTGTDTQYF. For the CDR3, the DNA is TGTGCCAGCAGCCATAGCGGGAGAACAGGCACAGATACGCAGTATTTT.

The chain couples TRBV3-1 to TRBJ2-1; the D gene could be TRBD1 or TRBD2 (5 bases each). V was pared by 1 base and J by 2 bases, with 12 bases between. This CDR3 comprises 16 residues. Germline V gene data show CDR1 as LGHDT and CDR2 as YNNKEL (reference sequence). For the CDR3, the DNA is TGTGCCAGCAGCCAAGCCGGGACGACCACCTACAATGAGCAGTTCTTC. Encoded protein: CASSQAGTTTYNEQFF.

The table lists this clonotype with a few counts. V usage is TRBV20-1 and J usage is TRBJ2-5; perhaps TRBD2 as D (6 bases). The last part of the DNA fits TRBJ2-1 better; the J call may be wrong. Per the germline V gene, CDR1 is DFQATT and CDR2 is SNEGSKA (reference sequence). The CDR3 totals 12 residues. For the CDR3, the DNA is TGCAGTGCCCAGAGGGGCGGGGCTGAGCAGTTCTTC. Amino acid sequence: CSAQRGGAEQFF.

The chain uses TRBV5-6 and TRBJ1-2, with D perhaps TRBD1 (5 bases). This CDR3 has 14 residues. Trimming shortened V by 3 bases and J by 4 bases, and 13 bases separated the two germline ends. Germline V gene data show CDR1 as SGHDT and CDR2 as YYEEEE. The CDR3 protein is CASSSGGSFYGYTF. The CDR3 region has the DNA TGTGCCAGCAGCTCGGGGGGGAGTTTCTATGGCTACACCTTC.

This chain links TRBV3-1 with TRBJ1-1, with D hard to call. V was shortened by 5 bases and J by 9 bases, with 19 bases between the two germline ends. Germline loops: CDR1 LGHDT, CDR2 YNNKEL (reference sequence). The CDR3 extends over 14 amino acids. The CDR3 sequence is CASSDLKGGWQAFF. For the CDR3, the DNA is TGTGCCAGCAGCGACTTGAAGGGCGGGTGGCAAGCTTTCTTT. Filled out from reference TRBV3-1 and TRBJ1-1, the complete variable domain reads DTAVSQTPKYLVTQMGNDKSIKCEQNLGHDTMYWYKQDSKKFLKIMFSYNNKELIINETVPNRFSPKSPDKAHLNLHINSLELGDSAVYFCASSDLKGGWQAFFGQGTRLTVV.

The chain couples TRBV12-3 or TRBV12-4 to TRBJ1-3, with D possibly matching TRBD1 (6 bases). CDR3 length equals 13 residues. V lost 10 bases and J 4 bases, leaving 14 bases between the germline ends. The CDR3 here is CATGRGRGNTIYF. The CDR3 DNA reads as TGTGCCACCGGACGGGGGCGAGGAAACACCATATATTTT.

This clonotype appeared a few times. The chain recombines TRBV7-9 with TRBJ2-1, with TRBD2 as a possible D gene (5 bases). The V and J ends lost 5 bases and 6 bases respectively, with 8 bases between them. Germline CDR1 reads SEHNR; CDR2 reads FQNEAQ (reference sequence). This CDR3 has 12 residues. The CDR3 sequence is CASSVTSNEQFF. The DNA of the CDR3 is TGTGCCAGCAGCGTCACTAGCAATGAGCAGTTCTTC.

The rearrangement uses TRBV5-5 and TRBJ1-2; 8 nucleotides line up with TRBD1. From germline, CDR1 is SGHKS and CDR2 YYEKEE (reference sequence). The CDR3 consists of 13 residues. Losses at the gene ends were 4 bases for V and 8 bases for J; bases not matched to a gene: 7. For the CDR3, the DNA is TGTGCCAGCAGCCCCTGGACAGGGAGAGGCTACACCTTC. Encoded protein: CASSPWTGRGYTF.

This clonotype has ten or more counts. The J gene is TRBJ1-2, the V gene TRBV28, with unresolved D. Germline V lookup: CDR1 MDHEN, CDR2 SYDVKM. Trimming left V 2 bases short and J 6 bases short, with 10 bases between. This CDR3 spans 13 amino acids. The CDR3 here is CASSLTVRHGYTF. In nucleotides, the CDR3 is TGTGCCAGCAGTTTAACGGTCAGGCATGGCTACACCTTC.

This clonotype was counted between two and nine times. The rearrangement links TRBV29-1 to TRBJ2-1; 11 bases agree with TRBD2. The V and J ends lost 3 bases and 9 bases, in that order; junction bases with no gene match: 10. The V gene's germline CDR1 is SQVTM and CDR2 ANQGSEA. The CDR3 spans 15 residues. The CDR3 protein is CSVEGTGTSGGEQFF. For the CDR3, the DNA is TGCAGCGTTGAGGGAACCGGGACTAGCGGTGGTGAGCAGTTCTTC.